This T cell receptor (beta chain) was captured by sequencing in a study of cytomegalovirus exposure and HLA in healthy donors. Findings and limits, study-wide: Cytomegalovirus association was listed for 164 TCR beta chains.

The PCR employed 60 Vbeta primers together with 13 Jbeta primers. Assay used: immunoSEQ multiplex PCR; TCRdb lists only in-frame clones, some missing. The sample has about 140,000 clones, 65% to 70% seen once. The V gene's germline CDR1 is MGHRA and CDR2 YSYEKL. The CDR3 runs to 15 residues. J lost 6 bases, V lost 4 bases, and 6 bases had no gene match. This clone was detected only a few times. Its specificity is not known. Sequencing used PBMCs. This receptor was obtained from a man aged 25-40 years in good health and CMV-seropositive. The gene calls are TRBV4-1 and TRBJ2-2; 9 bases align to TRBD2. CDR3 in DNA: TGCGCCAGCAGCCGGGGACTAGCCGCATCCGGGGAGCTGTTTTTT. It translates to CASSRGLAASGELFF.